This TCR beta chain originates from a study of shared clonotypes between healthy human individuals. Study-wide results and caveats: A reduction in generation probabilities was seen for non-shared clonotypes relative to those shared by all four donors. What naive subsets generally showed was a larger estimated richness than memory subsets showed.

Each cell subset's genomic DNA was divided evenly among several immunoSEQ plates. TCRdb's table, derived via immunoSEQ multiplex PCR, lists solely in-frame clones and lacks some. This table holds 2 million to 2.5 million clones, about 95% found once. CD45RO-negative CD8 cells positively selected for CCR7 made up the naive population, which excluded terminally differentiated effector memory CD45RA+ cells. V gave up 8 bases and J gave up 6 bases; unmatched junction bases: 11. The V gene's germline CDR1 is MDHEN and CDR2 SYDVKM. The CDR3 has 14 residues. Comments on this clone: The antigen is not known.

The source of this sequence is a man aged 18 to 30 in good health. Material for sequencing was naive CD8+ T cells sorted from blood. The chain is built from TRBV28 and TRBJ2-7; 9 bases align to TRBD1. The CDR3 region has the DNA TGTGCCAGCGGATACAGGGGGCTCTACAGCGAGCAGTACTTC. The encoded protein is CASGYRGLYSEQYF.